This TCR beta chain stems from a study of T cell repertoires in cytomegalovirus infection. Across the whole study: Public TCR beta signatures marked donors with CMV infection and the matching HLA. Points from the study as a whole: Across the ex vivo response, the dominant clonotypes were HLA-C-restricted CMV-specific TCR beta clonotypes.

A few counts support this clonotype. What it binds is unknown. Germline-derived CDR1 and CDR2 are SEHNR and FQNEAQ (reference sequence). Trimming removed 5 bases from V and 2 bases from J, with 10 bases in between. This CDR3 has 14 residues. Each CDR3 protein is one row after TCRdb ran MiXCR on the reads. This sample has about 360,000 distinct CDR3 sequences, with about a sixth found just once. The receptor was derived from a human donor in good health (CMV status not recorded). Some clones in this sample may be carry-over from other donors' samples. The specimen was PBMCs. This rearrangement joins TRBV7-9 to TRBJ2-1; D tentatively fits TRBD1 or TRBD2 (5 bases each). The CDR3 coding sequence is TGTGCCAGCAGCCGAATGGGACCCTACAATGAGCAGTTCTTC. It specifies CASSRMGPYNEQFF.